The subject of this entry is one T cell receptor beta chain. Its antigen is currently unknown. This sample is part of a study of CD8 T cells in ankylosing spondylitis. Notes on the study in general: Earlier work had already found some motif variants in reactive arthritis synovial fluid and blood. Significantly higher representation of disease-linked clones was reported for matched ankylosing spondylitis synovial fluid. About 8 highly homologous variants made up a TCR beta motif, and this motif appeared characteristic of ankylosing spondylitis blood. Clones linked to the disease showed a CD8+ phenotype. They occurred at relatively low frequencies in peripheral blood.

Molecular-barcoded quantitative 5'-RACE produced these TCR beta libraries. TCRdb re-analysed the 5' RACE reads in MiXCR, keeping a single row per CDR3 protein. The sample carries about 800,000 distinct CDR3 sequences, about 10% recorded once. The clonotype was recovered from a male donor with ankylosing spondylitis. The specimen sequenced was blood, either unsorted or a sorted T cell fraction (not recorded which).

This chain's CDR3 is CASSQLARGQETQYF. The CDR3 DNA sequence: TGCGCCAGCAGCCAACTCGCCAGGGGGCAAGAGACCCAGTACTTC. This chain joins TRBV4-3 and TRBJ2-5; 7 bases agree with TRBD1. V was pared by 2 bases and J by 2 bases, with 5 bases of the junction left unmatched. The germline gives CDR1 LGHNA, CDR2 YSLEER. The CDR3 runs to 15 residues.